Below are 5 T cell receptor beta chains sequenced from a single sample in a study of metastatic and nonmetastatic thyroid tumors. TCRdb used MiXCR to call clones anew from the PCR reads. The sample includes around 64,000 clones, under 5% seen only once; the top ten take around 24%. All patients reached thyroid surgery having received no treatment beforehand. The source material was blood. Source of these receptors: a female donor with papillary thyroid cancer or a benign thyroid nodule (not recorded which). Some clones in this sample may be carry-over from other donors' samples.

About this clone itself: A single base separates this from a much larger clone, so it may be a read error. The V gene is TRBV18, the J gene TRBJ1-3, with D hard to call. The V end was cut by 2 bases, the J end by 9 bases, with 23 bases between. This CDR3 has 17 residues. Germline CDR1 reads KGHSH; CDR2 reads LQKENI. Here the CDR3 reads CASSPISSGDSAGTIYF. The CDR3 DNA sequence: TGTGCCAGCTCACCAATTTCGTCCGGGGATTCCGCGGGCACCATATATTTT.

This clone was seen repeatedly, ten times or more. J is TRBJ2-3 and V is TRBV12-3 or TRBV12-4, with TRBD2 matching over 7 bases. The CDR3 is 17 amino acids. The ends lost 2 bases at V and 4 bases at J; junction bases unmatched: 12. Here the CDR3 reads CASSLSAAGESADTQYF. CDR3 in DNA: TGTGCCAGCAGTTTATCAGCGGCGGGAGAATCGGCAGATACGCAGTATTTT.

CDR3 DNA: TGTGCCAGCAGCCCAATCCGGGACAGGGATGATGGCTACACCTTC. Translating gives CASSPIRDRDDGYTF. The V call is TRBV11-2, the J call TRBJ1-2, with 9 bases that match TRBD1. The CDR3 covers 15 residues. Trimming cost V 5 bases and J 6 bases; bases outside gene matches: 10. Germline V gene data show CDR1 as SGHAT and CDR2 as FQNNGV.

This clone was observed a few times. With a much larger clone just one base away, this may be a read error. J is TRBJ2-7 and V is TRBV30; 7 nucleotides match TRBD2. CDR1 is GTSNPN, CDR2 SVGIG, per germline (reference sequence). Trimming cost V 3 bases and J 1 base; bases outside gene matches: 12. The CDR3 is made up of 16 amino acids. CDR3 sequence (DNA): TGTGCCTGGAGCCCGGGGGGAGTGGGTAGATCCTACGAGCAGTACTTC. Protein sequence: CAWSPGGVGRSYEQYF.

This clone was counted ten times or more. The chain has TRBV19 and TRBJ1-5; no definite D call. Germline CDR1 LNHDA, CDR2 SQIVND (reference sequence). CDR3 length: 12 amino acids. Trimming took 6 bases from V and 5 from J, leaving 8 bases between them. Here the CDR3 reads CASRFTDQPQHF. The DNA for the CDR3 is TGTGCCAGTAGGTTCACAGATCAGCCCCAGCATTTT.